This T cell receptor beta chain was obtained from a study of PD-L1 blockade in urothelial cancer. The table came from immunoSEQ multiplex PCR; TCRdb's copy has only in-frame clones and leaves some out. In the table there are about 37,000 clones, 82% of which are singletons. Per the germline V gene, CDR1 is MNHNY and CDR2 is SVGAGI (reference sequence). The CDR3 runs to 13 residues. V was pared by 8 bases and J by 4 bases, with 12 bases between. The rearrangement joins TRBV6-6 to TRBJ2-1; tentatively, D is TRBD2 (5 bases). The sample in question was PBMCs, obtained around atezolizumab (anti-PD-L1) treatment. The receptor comes from a man between 60 and 75 years old with urothelial cancer. The CDR3 DNA follows: TGTGCCAGCTCCCCGGGAAGATACAATGAGCAGTTCTTC. Translating it yields CASSPGRYNEQFF.